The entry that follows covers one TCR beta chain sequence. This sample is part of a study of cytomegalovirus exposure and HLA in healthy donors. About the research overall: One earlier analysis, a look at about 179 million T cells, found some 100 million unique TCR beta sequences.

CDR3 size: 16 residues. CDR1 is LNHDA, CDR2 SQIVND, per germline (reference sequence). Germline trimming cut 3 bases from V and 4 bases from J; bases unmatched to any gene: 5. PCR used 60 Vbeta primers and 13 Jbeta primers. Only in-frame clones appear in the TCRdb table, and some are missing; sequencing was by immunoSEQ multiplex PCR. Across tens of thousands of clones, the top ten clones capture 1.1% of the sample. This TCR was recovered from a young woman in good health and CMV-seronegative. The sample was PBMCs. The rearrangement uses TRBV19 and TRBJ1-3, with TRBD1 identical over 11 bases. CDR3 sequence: CASSIGQGASGNTIYF. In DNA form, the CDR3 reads TGTGCCAGTAGTATCGGACAGGGGGCGAGCGGAAACACCATATATTTT.